This record covers a single T cell receptor (beta chain). Assay used: immunoSEQ multiplex PCR; TCRdb lists only in-frame clones, some missing. The sample lists about 260,000 clones; 84% were seen once. This entry comes from a study of blood T cell repertoires in COVID-19. Looking at the study overall: Researchers got acute and convalescent COVID-19 samples from the United States, Italy and Spain.

This CDR3 has 15 residues. The junction had 9 bases not matched to a gene; V was cut back by 8 bases and J by 1 base. Germline CDR1 reads MNHEY; CDR2 reads SVGAGI. The rearrangement uses TRBV6-5 and TRBJ1-1; 8 positions agree with TRBD1. This TCR came from a human donor in a cohort sampled during active COVID-19. Sequenced sample: peripheral blood. The CDR3 protein is CASFGPGTGNTEAFF. The CDR3 DNA sequence: TGTGCCAGCTTCGGTCCCGGGACAGGGAACACTGAAGCTTTCTTT.